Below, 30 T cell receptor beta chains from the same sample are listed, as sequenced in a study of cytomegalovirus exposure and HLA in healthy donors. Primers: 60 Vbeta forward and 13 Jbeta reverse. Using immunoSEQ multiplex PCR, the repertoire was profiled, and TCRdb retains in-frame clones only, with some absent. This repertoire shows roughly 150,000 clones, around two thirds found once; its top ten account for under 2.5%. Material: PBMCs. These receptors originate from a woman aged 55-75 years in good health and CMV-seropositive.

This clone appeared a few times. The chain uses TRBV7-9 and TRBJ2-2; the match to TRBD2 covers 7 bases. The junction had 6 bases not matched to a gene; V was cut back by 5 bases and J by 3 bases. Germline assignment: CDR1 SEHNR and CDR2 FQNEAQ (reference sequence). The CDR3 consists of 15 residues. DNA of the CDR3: TGTGCCAGCAGCCTCTTCGCGGGAGACACCGGGGAGCTGTTTTTT. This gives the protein CASSLFAGDTGELFF.

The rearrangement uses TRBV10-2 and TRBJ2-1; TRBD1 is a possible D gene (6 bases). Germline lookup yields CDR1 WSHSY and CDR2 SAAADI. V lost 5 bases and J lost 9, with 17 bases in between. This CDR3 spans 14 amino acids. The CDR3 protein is CASSQATGGGEQFF. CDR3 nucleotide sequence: TGCGCCAGCAGTCAAGCGACAGGAGGTGGTGAGCAGTTCTTC.

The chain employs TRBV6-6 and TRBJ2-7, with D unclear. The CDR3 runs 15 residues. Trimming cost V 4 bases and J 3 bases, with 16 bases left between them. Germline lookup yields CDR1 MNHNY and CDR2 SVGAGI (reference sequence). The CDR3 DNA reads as TGTGCCAGCAGTTCCATTATCGGTCGATACTACGAGCAGTACTTC. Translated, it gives CASSSIIGRYYEQYF.

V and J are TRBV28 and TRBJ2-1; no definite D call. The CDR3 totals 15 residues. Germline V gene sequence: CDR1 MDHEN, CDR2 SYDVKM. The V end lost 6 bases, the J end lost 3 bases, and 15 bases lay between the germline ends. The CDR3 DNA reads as TGTGCCAGCAGCAATTACGGAGTAGGCTACAATGAGCAGTTCTTC. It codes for CASSNYGVGYNEQFF.

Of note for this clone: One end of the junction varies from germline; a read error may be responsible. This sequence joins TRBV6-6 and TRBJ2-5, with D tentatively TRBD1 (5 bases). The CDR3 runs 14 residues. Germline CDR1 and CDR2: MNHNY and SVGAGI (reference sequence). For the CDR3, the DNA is TGTGCCGGCAGTTACTCTCAGGGCAAAGAGACCCAGTACTTC. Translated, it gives CAGSYSQGKETQYF.

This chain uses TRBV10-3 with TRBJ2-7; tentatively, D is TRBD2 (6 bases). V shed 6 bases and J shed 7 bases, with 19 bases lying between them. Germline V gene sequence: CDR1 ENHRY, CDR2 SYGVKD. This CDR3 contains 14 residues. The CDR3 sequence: CAIRVGGGKGEQYF. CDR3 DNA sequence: TGTGCCATCAGGGTGGGGGGAGGCAAAGGGGAGCAGTACTTC.

DNA for the CDR3: TGTGCCAGCAGCACCGCGGGCAAGTACAATGAGCAGTTCTTC. It translates to CASSTAGKYNEQFF. This chain joins TRBV7-2 and TRBJ2-1, with TRBD2 as a possible D gene (5 bases). CDR1 is SGHTA and CDR2 is FQGNSA in the germline V gene. The ends were cut back, 5 bases at V and 4 bases at J, with 12 bases in the middle. The CDR3 spans 14 residues.

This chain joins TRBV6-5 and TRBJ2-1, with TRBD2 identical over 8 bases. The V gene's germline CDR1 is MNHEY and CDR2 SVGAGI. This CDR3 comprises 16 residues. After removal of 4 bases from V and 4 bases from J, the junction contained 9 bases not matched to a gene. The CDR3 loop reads CASSSRAGGGYNEQFF. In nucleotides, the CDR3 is TGTGCCAGCAGTTCGCGTGCGGGGGGCGGGTACAATGAGCAGTTCTTC.

The CDR3 sequence is CASSRDSSTDTQYF. DNA of the CDR3: TGTGCCAGCAGCCGGGACAGTAGCACAGATACGCAGTATTTT. The gene calls are TRBV7-9 and TRBJ2-3; TRBD1 matches at 7 bases. V was clipped by 5 bases and J by 0 bases; unmatched bases: 2. The CDR3 spans 14 residues. Germline CDR1 is SEHNR and CDR2 is FQNEAQ (reference sequence).

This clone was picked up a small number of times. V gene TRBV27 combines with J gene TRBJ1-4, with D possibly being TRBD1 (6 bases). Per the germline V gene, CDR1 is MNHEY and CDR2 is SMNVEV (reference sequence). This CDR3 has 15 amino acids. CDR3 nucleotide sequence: TGTGCAGCAGGGGCATGGGGATCCTTGGGTGAAAAACTGTTTTTT. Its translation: CAAGAWGSLGEKLFF.

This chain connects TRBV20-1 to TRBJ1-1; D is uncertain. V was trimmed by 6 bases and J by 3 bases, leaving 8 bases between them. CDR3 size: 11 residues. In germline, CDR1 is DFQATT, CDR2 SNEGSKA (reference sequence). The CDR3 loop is CSAPLYTEAFF. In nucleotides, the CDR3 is TGCAGTGCCCCCCTCTACACTGAAGCTTTCTTT.

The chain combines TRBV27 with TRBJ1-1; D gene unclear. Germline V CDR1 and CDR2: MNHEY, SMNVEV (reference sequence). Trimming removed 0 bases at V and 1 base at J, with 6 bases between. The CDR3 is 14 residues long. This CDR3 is CASSLSGGNTEAFF. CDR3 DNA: TGTGCCAGCAGTTTATCGGGAGGGAACACTGAAGCTTTCTTT.

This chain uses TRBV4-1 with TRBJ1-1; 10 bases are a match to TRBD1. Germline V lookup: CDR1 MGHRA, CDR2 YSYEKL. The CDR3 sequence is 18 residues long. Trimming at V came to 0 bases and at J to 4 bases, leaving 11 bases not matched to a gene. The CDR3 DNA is TGCGCCAGCAGCCAAGATCCCTGGACAGGGGGAACGGGCACTGAAGCTTTCTTT. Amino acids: CASSQDPWTGGTGTEAFF.

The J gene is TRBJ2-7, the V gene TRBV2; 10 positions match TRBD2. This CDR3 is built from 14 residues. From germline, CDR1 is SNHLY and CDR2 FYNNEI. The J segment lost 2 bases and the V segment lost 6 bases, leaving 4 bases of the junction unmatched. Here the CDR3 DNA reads TGTGCCAGCAGGCTAGCGGGAGACGCCTACGAGCAGTACTTC. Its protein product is CASRLAGDAYEQYF.

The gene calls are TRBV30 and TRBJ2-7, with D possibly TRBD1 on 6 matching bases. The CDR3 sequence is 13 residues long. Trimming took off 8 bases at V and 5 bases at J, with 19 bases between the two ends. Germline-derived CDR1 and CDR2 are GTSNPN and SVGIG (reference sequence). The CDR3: CASGQSPGDEQYF. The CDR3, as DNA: TGTGCCAGCGGACAGTCCCCCGGTGACGAGCAGTACTTC. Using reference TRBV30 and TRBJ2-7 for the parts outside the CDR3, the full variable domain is SQTIHQWPATLVQPVGSPLSLECTVEGTSNPNLYWYRQAAGRGLQLLFYSVGIGQISSEVPQNLSASRPQDRQFILSSKKLLLSDSGFYLCASGQSPGDEQYFGPGTRLTVT.

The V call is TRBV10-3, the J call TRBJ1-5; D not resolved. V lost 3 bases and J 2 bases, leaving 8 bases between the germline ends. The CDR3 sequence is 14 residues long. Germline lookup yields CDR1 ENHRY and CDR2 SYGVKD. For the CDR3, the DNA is TGTGCCATCAGTGACGGCCAGGGCAATCAGCCCCAGCATTTT. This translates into CAISDGQGNQPQHF.

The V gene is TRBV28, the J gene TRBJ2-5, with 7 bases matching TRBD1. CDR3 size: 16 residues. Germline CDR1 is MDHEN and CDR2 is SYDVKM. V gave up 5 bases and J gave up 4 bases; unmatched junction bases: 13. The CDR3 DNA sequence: TGTGCCAGCAGTGGGCGACAGGGTATCTTCTCAGAGACCCAGTACTTC. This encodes CASSGRQGIFSETQYF.

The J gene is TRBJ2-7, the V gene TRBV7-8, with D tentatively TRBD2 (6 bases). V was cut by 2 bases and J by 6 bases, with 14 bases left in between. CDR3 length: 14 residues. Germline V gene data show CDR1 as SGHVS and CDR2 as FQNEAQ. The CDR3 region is CASSLSLGGLEQYF. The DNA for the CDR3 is TGTGCCAGCAGCTTATCCCTGGGGGGTCTCGAGCAGTACTTC. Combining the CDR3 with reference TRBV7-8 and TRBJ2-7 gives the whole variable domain GAGVSQSPRYKVAKRGQDVALRCDPISGHVSLFWYQQALGQGPEFLTYFQNEAQLDKSGLPSDRFFAERPEGSVSTLKIQRTQQEDSAVYLCASSLSLGGLEQYFGPGTRLTVT.

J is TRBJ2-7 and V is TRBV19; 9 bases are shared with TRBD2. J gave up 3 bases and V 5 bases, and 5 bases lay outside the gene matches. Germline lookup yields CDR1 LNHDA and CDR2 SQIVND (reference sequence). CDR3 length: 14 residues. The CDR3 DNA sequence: TGTGCCAGTAGTGACGGGACTAGCCGCTACGAGCAGTACTTC. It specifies CASSDGTSRYEQYF.

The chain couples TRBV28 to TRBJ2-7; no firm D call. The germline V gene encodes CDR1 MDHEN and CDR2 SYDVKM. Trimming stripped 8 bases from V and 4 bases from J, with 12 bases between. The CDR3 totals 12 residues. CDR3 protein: CASSGSPYEQYF. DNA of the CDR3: TGTGCCAGCTCAGGCAGTCCTTACGAGCAGTACTTC.

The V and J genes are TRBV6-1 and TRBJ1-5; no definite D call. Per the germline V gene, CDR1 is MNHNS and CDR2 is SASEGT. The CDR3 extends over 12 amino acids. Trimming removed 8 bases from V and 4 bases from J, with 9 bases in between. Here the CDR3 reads CASEVKNQPQHF. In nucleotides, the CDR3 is TGTGCCAGCGAGGTAAAGAATCAGCCCCAGCATTTT.

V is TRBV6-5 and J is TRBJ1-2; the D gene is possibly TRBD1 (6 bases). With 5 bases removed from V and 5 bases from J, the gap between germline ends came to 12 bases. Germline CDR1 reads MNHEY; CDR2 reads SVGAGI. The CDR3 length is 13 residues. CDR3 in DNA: TGTGCCAGCAGTGAGACAGGCCTATATGGCTACACCTTC. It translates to CASSETGLYGYTF.

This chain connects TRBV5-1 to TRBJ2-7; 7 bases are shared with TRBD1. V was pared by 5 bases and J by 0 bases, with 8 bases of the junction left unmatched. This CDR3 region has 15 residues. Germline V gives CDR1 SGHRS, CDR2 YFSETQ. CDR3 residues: CASRRTGSNSYEQYF. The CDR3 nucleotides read TGCGCCAGCAGAAGGACAGGCAGCAACTCCTACGAGCAGTACTTC. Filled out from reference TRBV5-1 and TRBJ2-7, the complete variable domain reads KAGVTQTPRYLIKTRGQQVTLSCSPISGHRSVSWYQQTPGQGLQFLFEYFSETQRNKGNFPGRFSGRQFSNSRSEMNVSTLELGDSALYLCASRRTGSNSYEQYFGPGTRLTVT.

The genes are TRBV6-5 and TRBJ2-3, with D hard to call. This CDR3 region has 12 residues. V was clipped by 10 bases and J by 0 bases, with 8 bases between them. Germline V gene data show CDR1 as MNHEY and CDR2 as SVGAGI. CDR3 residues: CATKTSTDTQYF. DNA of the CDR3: TGTGCCACCAAAACTAGCACAGATACGCAGTATTTT.

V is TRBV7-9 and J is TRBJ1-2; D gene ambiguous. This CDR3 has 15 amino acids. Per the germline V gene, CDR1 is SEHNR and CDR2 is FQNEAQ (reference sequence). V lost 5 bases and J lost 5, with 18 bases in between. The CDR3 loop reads CASSPVQVQSYGYTF. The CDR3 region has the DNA TGTGCCAGCAGCCCAGTGCAGGTACAGTCATATGGCTACACCTTC.

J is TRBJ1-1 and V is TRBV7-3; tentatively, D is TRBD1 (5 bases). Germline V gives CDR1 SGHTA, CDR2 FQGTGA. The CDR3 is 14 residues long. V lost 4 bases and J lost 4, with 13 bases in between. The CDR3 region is CASSSQGQSTEAFF. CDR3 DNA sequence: TGTGCCAGCAGCTCCCAGGGTCAATCCACTGAAGCTTTCTTT.

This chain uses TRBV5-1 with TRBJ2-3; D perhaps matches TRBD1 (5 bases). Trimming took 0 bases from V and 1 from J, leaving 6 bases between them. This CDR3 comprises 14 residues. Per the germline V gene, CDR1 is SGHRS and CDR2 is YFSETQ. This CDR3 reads CASSLEQGTDTQYF. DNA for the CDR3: TGCGCCAGCAGCTTGGAACAGGGCACAGATACGCAGTATTTT.

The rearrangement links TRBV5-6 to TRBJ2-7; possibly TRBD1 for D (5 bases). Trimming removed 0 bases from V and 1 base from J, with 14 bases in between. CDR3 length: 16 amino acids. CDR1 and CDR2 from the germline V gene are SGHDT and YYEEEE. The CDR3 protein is CASSLGGTLGSYEQYF. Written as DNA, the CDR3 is TGTGCCAGCAGCTTGGGGGGCACCCTGGGGTCCTACGAGCAGTACTTC.

DNA of the CDR3: TGTGCCAGCAGCTATATCGGGACGGGGGAGGATGAAAAACTGTTTTTT. Protein sequence: CASSYIGTGEDEKLFF. The J gene is TRBJ1-4, the V gene TRBV28, with D possibly matching TRBD1 (5 bases). Germline V lookup: CDR1 MDHEN, CDR2 SYDVKM. CDR3 length equals 16 residues. Trimming left V 6 bases short and J 6 bases short, with 20 bases between.

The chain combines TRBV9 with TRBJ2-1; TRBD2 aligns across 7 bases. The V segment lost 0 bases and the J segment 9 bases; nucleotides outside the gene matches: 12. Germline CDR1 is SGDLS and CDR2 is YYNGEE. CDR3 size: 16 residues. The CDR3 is CASSVAGGRELGEQFF. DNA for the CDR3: TGTGCCAGCAGCGTAGCGGGCGGGAGAGAGTTAGGTGAGCAGTTCTTC.